The source of this T cell receptor (beta chain) is a study of identical twins. The study's findings and limits: For out-of-frame beta sequences, excess twin sharing was weaker. Its conclusions, products of cross-sectional statistical analysis, did not come from following the same donors.

Germline V gene lookup returns CDR1 SGHRS and CDR2 YFSETQ. Trimming removed 4 bases from V and 5 bases from J, with 15 bases in between. The CDR3 totals 14 residues. Comment on this clonotype: The antigen is unknown.

In TCRdb, the 5' RACE reads were re-called with MiXCR into one record per CDR3 protein. The repertoire holds 450,000 or so distinct CDR3 sequences, with more than 20% as singletons. These sequences were also reported in another study, on T cells expressing NK-cell markers. From that second work: Expanded clones of NKG2C+ T cells had an unclear HCMV specificity.

The receptor's source is a woman aged 18 to 35 in good health. The sample taken for sequencing was CD4+ T cells sorted from blood. The genes are TRBV5-1 and TRBJ1-1; D perhaps matches TRBD1 (5 bases). In DNA form, the CDR3 reads TGCGCCAGCAGCGGCCATCAGGGAAAGACTGAAGCTTTCTTT. Translated: CASSGHQGKTEAFF.